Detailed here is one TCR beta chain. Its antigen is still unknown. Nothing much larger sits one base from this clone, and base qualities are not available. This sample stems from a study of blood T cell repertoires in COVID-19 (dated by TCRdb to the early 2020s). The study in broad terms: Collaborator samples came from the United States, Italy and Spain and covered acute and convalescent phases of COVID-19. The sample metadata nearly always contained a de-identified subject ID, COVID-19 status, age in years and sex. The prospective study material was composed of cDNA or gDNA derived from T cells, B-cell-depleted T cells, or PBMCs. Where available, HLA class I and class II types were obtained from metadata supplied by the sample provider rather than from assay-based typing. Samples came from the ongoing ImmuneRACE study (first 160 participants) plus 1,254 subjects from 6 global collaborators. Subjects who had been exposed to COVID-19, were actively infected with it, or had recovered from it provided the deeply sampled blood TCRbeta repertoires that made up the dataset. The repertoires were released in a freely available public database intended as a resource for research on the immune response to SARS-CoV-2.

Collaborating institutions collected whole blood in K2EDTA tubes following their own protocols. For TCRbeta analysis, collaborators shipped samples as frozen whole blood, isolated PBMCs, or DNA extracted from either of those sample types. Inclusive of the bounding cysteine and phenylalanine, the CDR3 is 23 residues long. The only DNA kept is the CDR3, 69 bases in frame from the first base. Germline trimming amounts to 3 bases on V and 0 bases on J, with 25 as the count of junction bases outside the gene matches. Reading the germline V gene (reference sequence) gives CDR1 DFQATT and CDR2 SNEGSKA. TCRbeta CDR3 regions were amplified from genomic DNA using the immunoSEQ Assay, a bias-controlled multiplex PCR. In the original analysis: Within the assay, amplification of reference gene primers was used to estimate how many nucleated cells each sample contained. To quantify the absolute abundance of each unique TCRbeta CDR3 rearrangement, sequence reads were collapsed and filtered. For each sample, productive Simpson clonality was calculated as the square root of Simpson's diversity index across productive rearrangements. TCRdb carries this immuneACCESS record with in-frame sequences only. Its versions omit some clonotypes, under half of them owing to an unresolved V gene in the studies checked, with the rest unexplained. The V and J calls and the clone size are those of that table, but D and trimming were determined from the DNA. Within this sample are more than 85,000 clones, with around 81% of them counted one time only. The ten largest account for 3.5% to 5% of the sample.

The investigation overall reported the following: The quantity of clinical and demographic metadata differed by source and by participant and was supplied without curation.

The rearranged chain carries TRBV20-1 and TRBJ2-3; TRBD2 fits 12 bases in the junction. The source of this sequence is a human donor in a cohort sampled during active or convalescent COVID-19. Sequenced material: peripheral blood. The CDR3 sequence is CSASSPLGGGETGTSGSTDTQYF. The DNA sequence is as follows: TGCAGTGCTAGTTCACCCTTAGGAGGGGGTGAAACCGGGACTAGCGGGAGCACAGATACGCAGTATTTT.